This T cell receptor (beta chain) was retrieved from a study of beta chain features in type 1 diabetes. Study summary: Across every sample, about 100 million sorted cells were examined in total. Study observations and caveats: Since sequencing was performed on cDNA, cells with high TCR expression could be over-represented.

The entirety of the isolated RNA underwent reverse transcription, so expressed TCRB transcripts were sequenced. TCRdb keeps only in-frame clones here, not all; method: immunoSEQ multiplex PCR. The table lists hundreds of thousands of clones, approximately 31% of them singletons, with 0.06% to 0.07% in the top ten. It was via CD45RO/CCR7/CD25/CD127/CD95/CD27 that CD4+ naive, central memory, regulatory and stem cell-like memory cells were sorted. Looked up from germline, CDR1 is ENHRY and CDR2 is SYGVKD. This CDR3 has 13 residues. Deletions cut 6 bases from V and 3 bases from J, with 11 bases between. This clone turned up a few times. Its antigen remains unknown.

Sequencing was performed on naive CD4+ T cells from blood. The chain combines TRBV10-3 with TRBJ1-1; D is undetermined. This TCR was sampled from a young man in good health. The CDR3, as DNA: TGTGCCATCAGAAAGGACCTCGACACTGAAGCTTTCTTT. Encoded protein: CAIRKDLDTEAFF.